This T cell receptor (beta chain) appears in the sequencing data of a study of memory CD4+ T cells and cytomegalovirus serostatus. As for the study in general: This sample comes from healthy Belgian adults, roughly nine CMV seropositive, 24 seronegative. Study-wide results and limits: Of under 200 reported CMV TCRbeta sequences, under 80 were found in memory CD4+ repertoires.

Germline trimming cut 3 bases from V and 4 bases from J; bases unmatched to any gene: 7. CDR3 length: 15 amino acids. CDR1 is SGHRS, CDR2 YFSETQ, per germline. Concerning this clone: What it recognizes is unknown.

Single viable CD3+CD4+CD8-CD45RO+ cells were sorted as the memory CD4+ T cells. Total CD4+ T cells were enriched by CD4 positive selection. TCRdb's table, derived via immunoSEQ multiplex PCR, lists solely in-frame clones and lacks some. The data contain about 60,000 clones, more than 70% of them singletons. This chain uses TRBV5-1 with TRBJ1-1; 9 bases line up with TRBD1. The sequenced sample consisted of memory CD4+ T cells from blood. The TCR sequence derives from an adult in good health and CMV-seronegative. Some clones in this sample may be carry-over from other donors' samples. The CDR3 sequence: CASSYNRGLGTEAFF. In nucleotides, the CDR3 is TGCGCCAGCAGCTACAACAGGGGGCTGGGCACTGAAGCTTTCTTT.